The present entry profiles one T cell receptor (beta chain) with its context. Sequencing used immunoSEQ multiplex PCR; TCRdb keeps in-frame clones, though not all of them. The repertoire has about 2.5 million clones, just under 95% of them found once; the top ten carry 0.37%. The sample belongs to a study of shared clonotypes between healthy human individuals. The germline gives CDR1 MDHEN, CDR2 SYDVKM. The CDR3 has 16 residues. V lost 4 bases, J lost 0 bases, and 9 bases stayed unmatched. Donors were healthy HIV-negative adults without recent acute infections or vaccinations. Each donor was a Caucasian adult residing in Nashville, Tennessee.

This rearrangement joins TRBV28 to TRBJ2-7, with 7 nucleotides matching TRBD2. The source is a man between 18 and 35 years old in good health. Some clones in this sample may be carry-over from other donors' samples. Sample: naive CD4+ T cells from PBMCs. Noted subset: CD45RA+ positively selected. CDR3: CASSSTAGLPSYEQYF. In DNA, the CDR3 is TGTGCCAGCAGTTCTACAGCGGGACTACCCTCCTACGAGCAGTACTTC. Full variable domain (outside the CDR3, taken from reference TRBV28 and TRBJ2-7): DVKVTQSSRYLVKRTGEKVFLECVQDMDHENMFWYRQDPGLGLRLIYFSYDVKMKEKGDIPEGYSVSREKKERFSLILESASTNQTSMYLCASSSTAGLPSYEQYFGPGTRLTVT.